This TCR beta chain was documented in a study of CD8 T cells in Susac syndrome. With random hexamers, reverse transcription was performed on roughly 0.45 to 1 ug of RNA. immunoSEQ multiplex PCR amplified TCR beta CDR3 across 54 Vbeta, 13 Jbeta. Each CDR3 protein is one row after TCRdb ran MiXCR on the immunoSEQ multiplex PCR reads. This table holds some 260,000 distinct CDR3 sequences, 80% to 90% found once. Sequencing of TCR beta covered CD8+ and CD4+ T cells obtained from blood. Sample: CD8+ T cells from PBMCs. The sequence was collected from a human donor with multiple sclerosis.

The CDR3 nucleotides read TGCAGCGTTCATGGGGGGCTGGATTATGGCTACACCTTC. It yields the protein CSVHGGLDYGYTF. This rearrangement joins TRBV29-1 to TRBJ1-2, with TRBD1 as a possible D gene (6 bases). Trimming shortened V by 5 bases and J by 5 bases, and 15 bases separated the two germline ends. CDR3 length: 13 residues. Germline V gene data show CDR1 as SQVTM and CDR2 as ANQGSEA.